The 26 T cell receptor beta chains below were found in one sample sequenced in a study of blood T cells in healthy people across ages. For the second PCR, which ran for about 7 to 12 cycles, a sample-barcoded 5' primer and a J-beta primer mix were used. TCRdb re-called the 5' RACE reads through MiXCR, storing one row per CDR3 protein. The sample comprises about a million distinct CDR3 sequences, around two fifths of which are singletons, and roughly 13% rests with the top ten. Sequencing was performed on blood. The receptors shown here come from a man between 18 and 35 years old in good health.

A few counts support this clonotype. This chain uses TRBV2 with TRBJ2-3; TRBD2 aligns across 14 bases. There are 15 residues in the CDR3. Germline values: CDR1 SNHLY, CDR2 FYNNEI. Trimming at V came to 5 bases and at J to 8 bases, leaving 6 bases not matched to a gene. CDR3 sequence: CASSPATSGGGTQYF. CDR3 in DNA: TGTGCCAGCAGTCCTGCGACTAGCGGGGGGGGTACGCAGTATTTT.

This CDR3 is CASSSTPHYGYTF. The CDR3 region has the DNA TGCGCCAGCAGCTCAACCCCCCATTATGGCTACACCTTC. The J gene is TRBJ1-2, the V gene TRBV5-1; D gene uncertain. V shed 3 bases and J shed 5 bases, with 11 bases lying between them. Germline values: CDR1 SGHRS, CDR2 YFSETQ. This CDR3 has 13 residues.

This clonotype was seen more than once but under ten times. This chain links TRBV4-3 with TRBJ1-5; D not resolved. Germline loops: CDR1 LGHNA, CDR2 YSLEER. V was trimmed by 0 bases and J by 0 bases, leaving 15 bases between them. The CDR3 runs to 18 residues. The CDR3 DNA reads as TGCGCCAGCAGCCAAGAGATGGTCCGGAGTAATAGCAATCAGCCCCAGCATTTT. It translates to CASSQEMVRSNSNQPQHF.

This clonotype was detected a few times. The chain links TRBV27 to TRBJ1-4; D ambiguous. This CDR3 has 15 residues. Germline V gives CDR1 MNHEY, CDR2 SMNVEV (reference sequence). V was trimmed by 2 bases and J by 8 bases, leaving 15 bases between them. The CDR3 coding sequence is TGTGCCAGCAGTTTAATCGAGGGCGGTGGGGAAAAACTGTTTTTT. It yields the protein CASSLIEGGGEKLFF.

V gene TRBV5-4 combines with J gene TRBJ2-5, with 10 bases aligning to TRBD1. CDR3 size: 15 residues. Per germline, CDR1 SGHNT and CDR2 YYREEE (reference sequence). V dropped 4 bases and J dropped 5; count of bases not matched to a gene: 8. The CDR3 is CASSIRTGGLETQYF. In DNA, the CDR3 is TGTGCCAGCAGCATAAGGACAGGGGGATTGGAGACCCAGTACTTC.

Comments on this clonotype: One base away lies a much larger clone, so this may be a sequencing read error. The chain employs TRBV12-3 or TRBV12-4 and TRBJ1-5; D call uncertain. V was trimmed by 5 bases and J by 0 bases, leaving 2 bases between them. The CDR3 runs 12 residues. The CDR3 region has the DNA TGTGCCAGCAGTGTTAGCAATCAGCCCCAGCATTTT. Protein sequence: CASSVSNQPQHF.

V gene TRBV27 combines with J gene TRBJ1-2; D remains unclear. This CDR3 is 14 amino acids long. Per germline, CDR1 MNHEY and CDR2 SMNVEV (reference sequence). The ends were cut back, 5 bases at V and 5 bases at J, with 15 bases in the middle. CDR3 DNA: TGTGCCAGCAGTGAGCAATACCAGCGTTATGGCTACACCTTC. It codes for CASSEQYQRYGYTF.

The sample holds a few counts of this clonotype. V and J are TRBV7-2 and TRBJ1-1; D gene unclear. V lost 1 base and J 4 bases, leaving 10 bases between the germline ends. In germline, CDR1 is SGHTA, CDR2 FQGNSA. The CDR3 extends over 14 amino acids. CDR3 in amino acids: CASSLDVGSTEAFF. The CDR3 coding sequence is TGTGCCAGCAGCTTAGATGTGGGCAGCACTGAAGCTTTCTTT. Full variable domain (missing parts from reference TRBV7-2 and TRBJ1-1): GAGVSQSPSNKVTEKGKDVELRCDPISGHTALYWYRQSLGQGLEFLIYFQGNSAPDKSGLPSDRFSAERTGGSVSTLTIQRTQQEDSAVYLCASSLDVGSTEAFFGQGTRLTVV.

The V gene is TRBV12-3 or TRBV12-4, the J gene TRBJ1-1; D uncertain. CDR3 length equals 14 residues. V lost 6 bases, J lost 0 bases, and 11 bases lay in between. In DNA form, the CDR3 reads TGTGCCAGCAGGTCGAGACGCTTGAACACTGAAGCTTTCTTT. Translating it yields CASRSRRLNTEAFF.

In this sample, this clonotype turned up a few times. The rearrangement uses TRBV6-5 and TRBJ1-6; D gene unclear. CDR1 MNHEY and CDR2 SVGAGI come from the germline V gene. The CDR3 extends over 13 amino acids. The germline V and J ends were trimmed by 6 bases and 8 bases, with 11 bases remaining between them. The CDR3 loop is CASRADGDSPLHF. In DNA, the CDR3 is TGTGCCAGCAGGGCGGACGGGGATTCACCCCTCCACTTT.

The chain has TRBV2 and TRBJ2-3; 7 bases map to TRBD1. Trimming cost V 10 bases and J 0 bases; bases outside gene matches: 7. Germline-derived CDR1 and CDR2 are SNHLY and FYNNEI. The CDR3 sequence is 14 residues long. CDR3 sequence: CANMDRSSTDTQYF. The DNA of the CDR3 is TGTGCCAACATGGACAGGAGTAGCACAGATACGCAGTATTTT.

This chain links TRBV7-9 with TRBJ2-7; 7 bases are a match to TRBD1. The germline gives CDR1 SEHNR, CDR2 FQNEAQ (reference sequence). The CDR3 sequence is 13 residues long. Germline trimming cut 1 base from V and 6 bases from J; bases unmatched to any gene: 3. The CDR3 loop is CASSLGDSPEQYF. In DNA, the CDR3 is TGTGCCAGCAGCTTAGGGGACAGTCCCGAGCAGTACTTC.

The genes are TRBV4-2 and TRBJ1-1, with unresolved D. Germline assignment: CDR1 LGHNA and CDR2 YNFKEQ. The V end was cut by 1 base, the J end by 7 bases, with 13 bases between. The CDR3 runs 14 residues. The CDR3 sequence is CASSQGEGVDEAFF. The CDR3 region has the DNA TGTGCCAGCAGCCAAGGGGAAGGAGTGGATGAAGCTTTCTTT.

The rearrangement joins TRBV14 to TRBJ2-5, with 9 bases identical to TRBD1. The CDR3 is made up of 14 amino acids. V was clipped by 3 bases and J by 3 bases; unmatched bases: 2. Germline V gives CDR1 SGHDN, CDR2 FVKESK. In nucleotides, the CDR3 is TGTGCCAGCAGCCACTGGACAGGGGAAGAGACCCAGTACTTC. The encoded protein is CASSHWTGEETQYF.

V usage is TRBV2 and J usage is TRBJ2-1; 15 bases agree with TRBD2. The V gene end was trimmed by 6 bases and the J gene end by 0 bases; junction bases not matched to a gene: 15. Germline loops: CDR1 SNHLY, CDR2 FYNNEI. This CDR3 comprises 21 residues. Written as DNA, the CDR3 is TGTGCCAGCAGGGCCGCCCCGGGACTAGCGGGGGGCCAGAGCTCCTACAATGAGCAGTTCTTC. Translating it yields CASRAAPGLAGGQSSYNEQFF. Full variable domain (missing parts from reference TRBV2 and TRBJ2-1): EPEVTQTPSHQVTQMGQEVILRCVPISNHLYFYWYRQILGQKVEFLVSFYNNEISEKSEIFDDQFSVERPDGSNFTLKIRSTKLEDSAMYFCASRAAPGLAGGQSSYNEQFFGPGTRLTVL.

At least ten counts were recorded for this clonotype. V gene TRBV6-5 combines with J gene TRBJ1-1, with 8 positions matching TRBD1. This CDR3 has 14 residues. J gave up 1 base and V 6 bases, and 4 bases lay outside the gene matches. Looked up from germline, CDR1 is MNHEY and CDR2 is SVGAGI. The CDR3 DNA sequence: TGTGCCAGCAGCTTCGGGACAGGGAACACTGAAGCTTTCTTT. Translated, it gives CASSFGTGNTEAFF.

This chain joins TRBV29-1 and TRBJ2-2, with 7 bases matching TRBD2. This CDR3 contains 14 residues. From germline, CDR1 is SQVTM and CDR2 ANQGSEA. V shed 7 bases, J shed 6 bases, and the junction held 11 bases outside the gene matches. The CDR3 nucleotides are TGCAGCGGCGCTAGCGGAGCCCAGGCCGGGGAGCTGTTTTTT. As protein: CSGASGAQAGELFF.

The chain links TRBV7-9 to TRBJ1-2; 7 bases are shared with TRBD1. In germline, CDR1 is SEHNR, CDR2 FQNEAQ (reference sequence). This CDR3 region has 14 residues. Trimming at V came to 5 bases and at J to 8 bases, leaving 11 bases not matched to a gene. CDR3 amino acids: CASSQGFDRDGYTF. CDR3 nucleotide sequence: TGTGCCAGCAGCCAGGGGTTTGACAGGGACGGCTACACCTTC.

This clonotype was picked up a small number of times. The CDR3 here is CASSFGLAGAYNEQFF. CDR3 coding DNA: TGTGCCAGCAGCTTTGGGCTAGCGGGGGCCTACAATGAGCAGTTCTTC. The chain is built from TRBV7-3 and TRBJ2-1, with 10 bases aligning to TRBD2. In germline, CDR1 is SGHTA, CDR2 FQGTGA. The CDR3 length is 16 residues. V trimming: 3 bases; J trimming: 2 bases; junction bases outside the gene matches: 4.

CDR3 region: CASSDQLAGGFHTQYF. The CDR3, as DNA: TGTGCCAGCAGTGACCAACTAGCGGGGGGTTTCCATACGCAGTATTTT. V is TRBV25-1 and J is TRBJ2-3, with 12 bases identical to TRBD2. Germline CDR1 MGHDK, CDR2 SYGVNS. With V trimmed by 3 bases and J by 7 bases, 8 bases remained unmatched. The CDR3 is 16 amino acids.

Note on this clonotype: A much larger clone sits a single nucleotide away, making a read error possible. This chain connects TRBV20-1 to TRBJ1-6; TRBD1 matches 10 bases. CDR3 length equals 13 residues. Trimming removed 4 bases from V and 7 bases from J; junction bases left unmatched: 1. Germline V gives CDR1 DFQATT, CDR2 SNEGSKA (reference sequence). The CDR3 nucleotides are TGCAGTGCTATGGGACAGGGGAATTCACCCCTCCACTTT. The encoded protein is CSAMGQGNSPLHF.

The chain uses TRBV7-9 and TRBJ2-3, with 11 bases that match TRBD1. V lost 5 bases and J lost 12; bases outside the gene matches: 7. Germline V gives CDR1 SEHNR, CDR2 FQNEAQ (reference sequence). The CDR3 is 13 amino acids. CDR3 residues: CASSRGQGDRQYF. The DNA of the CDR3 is TGTGCCAGCAGCCGGGGACAGGGGGATCGCCAGTATTTT.

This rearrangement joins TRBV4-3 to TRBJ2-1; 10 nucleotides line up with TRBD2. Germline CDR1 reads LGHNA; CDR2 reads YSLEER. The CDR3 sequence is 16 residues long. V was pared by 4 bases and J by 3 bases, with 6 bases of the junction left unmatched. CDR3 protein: CASSLPTSGIYNEQFF. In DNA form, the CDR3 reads TGCGCCAGCAGCCTCCCAACTAGCGGGATCTACAATGAGCAGTTCTTC.

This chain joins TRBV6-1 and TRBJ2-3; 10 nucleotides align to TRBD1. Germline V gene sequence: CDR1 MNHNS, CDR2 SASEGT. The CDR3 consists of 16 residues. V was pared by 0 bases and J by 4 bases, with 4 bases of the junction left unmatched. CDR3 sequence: CASSEAPGQGSDTQYF. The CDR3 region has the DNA TGTGCCAGCAGTGAAGCACCGGGACAGGGGTCAGATACGCAGTATTTT.

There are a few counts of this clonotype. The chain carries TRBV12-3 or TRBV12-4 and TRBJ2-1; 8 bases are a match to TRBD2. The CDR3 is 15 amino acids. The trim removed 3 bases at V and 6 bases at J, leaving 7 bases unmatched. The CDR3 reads CASSFSGGTPNEQFF. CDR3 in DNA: TGTGCCAGCAGTTTTTCGGGGGGGACCCCCAATGAGCAGTTCTTC.

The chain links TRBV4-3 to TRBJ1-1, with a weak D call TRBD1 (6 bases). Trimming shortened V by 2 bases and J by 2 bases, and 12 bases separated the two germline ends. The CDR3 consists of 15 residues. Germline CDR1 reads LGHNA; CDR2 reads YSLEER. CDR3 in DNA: TGCGCCAGCAGCCAATCCAGGGGTGGAAACACTGAAGCTTTCTTT. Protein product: CASSQSRGGNTEAFF.